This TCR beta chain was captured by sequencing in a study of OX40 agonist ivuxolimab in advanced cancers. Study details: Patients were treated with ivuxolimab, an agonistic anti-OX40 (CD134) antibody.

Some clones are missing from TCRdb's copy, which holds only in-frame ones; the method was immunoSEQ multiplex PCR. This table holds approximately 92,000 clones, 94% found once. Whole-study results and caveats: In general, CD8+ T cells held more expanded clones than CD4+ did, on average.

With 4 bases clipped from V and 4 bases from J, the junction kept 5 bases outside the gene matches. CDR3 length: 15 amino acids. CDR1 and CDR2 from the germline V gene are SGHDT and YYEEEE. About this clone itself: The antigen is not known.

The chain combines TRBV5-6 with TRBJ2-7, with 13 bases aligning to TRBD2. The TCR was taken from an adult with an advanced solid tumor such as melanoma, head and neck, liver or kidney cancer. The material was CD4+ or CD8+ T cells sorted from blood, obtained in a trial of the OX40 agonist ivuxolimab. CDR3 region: CASSKGLAGIYEQYF. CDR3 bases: TGTGCCAGCAGCAAGGGACTAGCGGGAATTTACGAGCAGTACTTC. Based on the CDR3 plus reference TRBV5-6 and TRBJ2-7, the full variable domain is DAGVTQSPTHLIKTRGQQVTLRCSPKSGHDTVSWYQQALGQGPQFIFQYYEEEERQRGNFPDRFSGHQFPNYSSELNVNALLLGDSALYLCASSKGLAGIYEQYFGPGTRLTVT.